The text below deals with one T cell receptor beta chain. Rearranged V-D-J TRB sequences were amplified with a mixed TRB-A/B primer pool. TCRdb re-called the multiplex PCR reads through MiXCR, storing one row per CDR3 protein. The profile covers approximately 2,500 distinct CDR3 sequences, with about 33% appearing a single time and about 17% taken by the ten largest. The CDR3 loop spans 14 amino acids. V shed 4 bases and J shed 10 bases, with 19 bases lying between them. Germline V lookup: CDR1 SGHRS, CDR2 YFSETQ. The entry originates in a study of T cell repertoires in aging, cancer and after chemotherapy. Study background: Donor ages fell into six groups from 30 or younger up to 70 or older.

TCR beta rearrangements were amplified from peripheral blood genomic DNA. The chain uses TRBV5-1 and TRBJ2-3; D possibly corresponds to TRBD1 (6 bases). The source is a human donor with a solid tumor. What was sequenced was blood. The CDR3 coding sequence is TGCGCCAGCAGCGCCAGAACAGGGCATGGGGCGCAGTATTTT. Its translation is CASSARTGHGAQYF.